One and the same sample provided the 5 T cell receptor beta chains below, sequenced in a study of shared clonotypes between healthy human individuals. Some clones are missing from TCRdb's copy, which holds only in-frame ones; the method was immunoSEQ multiplex PCR. The sample has hundreds of thousands of clones; approximately 96% are singletons. Terminally differentiated effector memory CD45RA+ cells were excluded by CCR7 positive selection of CD45RO-negative cells. What was sequenced was naive CD8+ T cells sorted from blood. The receptors originated from a woman in her twenties or thirties in good health.

The rearrangement joins TRBV5-4 to TRBJ1-1; D is possibly TRBD1 (5 bases). V lost 2 bases and J lost 4, with 21 bases in between. The CDR3 contains 17 residues. CDR1 is SGHNT, CDR2 YYREEE, per germline (reference sequence). CDR3 nucleotides: TGTGCCAGCAGCTTAATCGACTGGGGACGGCTAGGCACTGAAGCTTTCTTT. This sequence encodes CASSLIDWGRLGTEAFF.

V usage is TRBV28 and J usage is TRBJ2-1; weak D call: TRBD1 (6 bases). This CDR3 region has 10 residues. Germline CDR1 is MDHEN and CDR2 is SYDVKM. V was pared by 6 bases and J by 13 bases, with 10 bases between. The DNA of the CDR3 is TGTGCCAGCAGCCGGGGACACCAGTTCTTC. It translates to CASSRGHQFF.

The chain uses TRBV11-3 and TRBJ1-5, with no clear D. From germline, CDR1 is SGHNT and CDR2 YENEEA. Trimming pared 2 bases from V and 0 bases from J, leaving 8 bases between. The CDR3 is 15 residues long. CDR3 sequence (DNA): TGTGCCAGCAGCTTAAGCGGAGATAGCAATCAGCCCCAGCATTTT. The encoded protein is CASSLSGDSNQPQHF.

The chain links TRBV7-2 to TRBJ1-2; weak D call: TRBD1 (5 bases). The CDR3 contains 14 residues. The ends were cut back, 6 bases at V and 2 bases at J, with 13 bases in the middle. Germline V gene data show CDR1 as SGHTA and CDR2 as FQGNSA. DNA for the CDR3: TGTGCCAGCAGTACGTTGGGGGTAAACTATGGCTACACCTTC. Translating it yields CASSTLGVNYGYTF. Drawing the rest from reference TRBV7-2 and TRBJ1-2, the complete variable domain is GAGVSQSPSNKVTEKGKDVELRCDPISGHTALYWYRQSLGQGLEFLIYFQGNSAPDKSGLPSDRFSAERTGGSVSTLTIQRTQQEDSAVYLCASSTLGVNYGYTFGSGTRLTVV.

The rearrangement uses TRBV4-1 and TRBJ2-3, with D possibly TRBD2 on 6 matching bases. The CDR3 has 17 residues. With 1 base removed from V and 1 base from J, the gap between germline ends came to 15 bases. The germline V gene encodes CDR1 MGHRA and CDR2 YSYEKL. CDR3 bases: TGCGCCAGCAGCCAAGGGACCGCGGGGTGGGGCACAGATACGCAGTATTTT. It encodes CASSQGTAGWGTDTQYF.